The rows below give T cell receptor beta chains drawn from one sample of a study of blood T cells in healthy people across ages. TCRdb re-derived calls from the 5' RACE reads in MiXCR, one entry per CDR3 protein. The sample carries over 450,000 distinct CDR3 sequences, less than 25% recorded once. The same sample was also used in a study of T cells of mothers and their children.

The sequenced material came from blood. The origin of the receptors is a boy between 10 and 17 years old in good health. The CDR3 runs from the conserved cysteine through the conserved F or W. The D gene is left open where the match is weak. Size values are once, few and many counts, or a class for expanded clones, and some rows have none.

>few|TRBV24-1|TRBD1|TRBJ1-2
TGTGCCACCAGCGCCCGACAGGGGAGCTATGGCTACACCTTC
CATSARQGSYGYTF
>NA|TRBV6-2/TRBV6-3|NA|TRBJ1-4
TGTGCCAGCAGTTACTATGGACAGACCGAAAAACTGTTTTTT
CASSYYGQTEKLFF
>NA|TRBV7-3|TRBD2|TRBJ2-1
TGTGCCAGCAGCTCTACCGCCGGGACTAGCGGGACTGAGCAGTTCTTC
CASSSTAGTSGTEQFF
>many|TRBV3-1|NA|TRBJ1-1
TGTGCCAGCAGCCATATTAGGGGGACGAACACTGAAGCTTTCTTT
CASSHIRGTNTEAFF
>few|TRBV19|NA|TRBJ1-2
TGTGCCAGTAGTGTAGGACGCCATGGCTACACCTTC
CASSVGRHGYTF
>many|TRBV11-2|TRBD2|TRBJ2-1
TGTGCCAGCAGCTTGGGACTAGGGGGCTACAATGAGCAGTTCTTC
CASSLGLGGYNEQFF
>NA|TRBV18|NA|TRBJ1-1
TGTGCCAGCTCACCACTCCCCGAGAACACTGAAGCTTTCTTT
CASSPLPENTEAFF
>few|TRBV20-1|TRBD1|TRBJ2-7
TGCAGTGCTTGCAGGGGGTTGGAGGACTACGAGCAGTACTTC
CSACRGLEDYEQYF
>NA|TRBV12-3/TRBV12-4|NA|TRBJ2-6
TGTGCCACCCTATATCATGCTGGGGCCAACGTCCTGACTTTC
CATLYHAGANVLTF
>few|TRBV7-9|NA|TRBJ2-7
TGTGCCAGCAGCCAAAGAAAGACAGGAAATATGACCTACGAGCAGTACTTC
CASSQRKTGNMTYEQYF
>few|TRBV5-1|NA|TRBJ2-5
TGCGCCAGCAGCTTGGGTCCGATCCAAGAGACCCAGTACTTC
CASSLGPIQETQYF
>many|TRBV7-9|NA|TRBJ2-1
TGTGCCAGCAGCTCCCAACTGGAGCCCGAGACCTACAATGAGCAGTTCTTC
CASSSQLEPETYNEQFF
>few|TRBV21-1|NA|TRBJ2-3
TGTGCCAGCAGCAAAGTCTATGGGGGCACAGATACGCAGTATTTT
CASSKVYGGTDTQYF
>few|TRBV20-1|TRBD1|TRBJ2-7
TGCAGGGCCGTAAGGACAGGACGTTCCTACGAGCAGTACTTC
CRAVRTGRSYEQYF
>few|TRBV5-1|NA|TRBJ2-2
TGCGCCAGCAAAGGTCTGCCCCTCACCGGGGAGCTGTTTTTT
CASKGLPLTGELFF
>NA|TRBV9|NA|TRBJ2-3
TGTGCCAGCAGCGTAGAAGACGGGGTTGGAGATACGCAGTATTTT
CASSVEDGVGDTQYF
>NA|TRBV20-1|NA|TRBJ2-5
TGCAGTGGAAGGGGCGGGGAGACCCAGTACTTC
CSGRGGETQYF
>NA|TRBV5-1|NA|TRBJ2-1
TGCGCCAGCAGCTTGTCGTGGGGTCCGAATGAGCAGTTCTTC
CASSLSWGPNEQFF
>few|TRBV4-1|NA|TRBJ2-7
TGCGCCAGCAGCGTCCGGGACACCTACGAGCAGTACTTC
CASSVRDTYEQYF
>NA|TRBV29-1|NA|TRBJ2-4
TGCAGCGTTCGCTACAGGGAGAACATTCAGTACTTC
CSVRYRENIQYF
>NA|TRBV6-5|TRBD1|TRBJ2-4
TGTGCCAGCAGTTATCAGGGGGCATTGGCGGACATTCAGTACTTC
CASSYQGALADIQYF
>few|TRBV6-6|NA|TRBJ2-5
TGTGCCAGCAGTTACCCTGAGTCGGGTGAGCAGTACTTC
CASSYPESGEQYF
>NA|TRBV2|TRBD2|TRBJ2-5
TGTGCCAGCAGTAGTGTAGGGGGACTAGTTCGAGAGACCCAGTACTTC
CASSSVGGLVRETQYF
>NA|TRBV7-8|TRBD2|TRBJ2-7
TGTGCCAGCAGCGTAGAAGGGACTAGTACCTACGAGCAGTACTTC
CASSVEGTSTYEQYF
>NA|TRBV27|NA|TRBJ2-7
TGTGCCAGCAGTTGGGGTGGAGGGACCTACGAGCAGTACTTC
CASSWGGGTYEQYF
>NA|TRBV4-2|TRBD2|TRBJ2-7
TGTGCCAGCAGCCAAATAGCGGGCGCCGGATCCTACGAGCAGTACTTC
CASSQIAGAGSYEQYF
>many|TRBV20-1|NA|TRBJ2-5
TGCAGGGCGGGACTCACCATCGAGACCCAGTACTTC
CRAGLTIETQYF
>NA|TRBV6-1|TRBD1|TRBJ2-5
TGTGCCAGCAGTGAGGAACAGGGGAAGGAAGAGACCCAGTACTTC
CASSEEQGKEETQYF
>NA|TRBV11-2|TRBD1|TRBJ2-1
TGTGCCAGCAGCTTAGGGAACAGGGGCTACAATGAGCAGTTCTTC
CASSLGNRGYNEQFF
>NA|TRBV7-8|NA|TRBJ2-7
TGTGCCAGCAGCCTCAACAGGGATGTTCCGAACGAGCAGTACTTC
CASSLNRDVPNEQYF